This passage covers 28 T cell receptor beta chains from one sample sequenced in a study of T-cell reconstitution after alpha-beta-depleted transplantation in children. Unique molecular identifiers were used to barcode this TCRbeta library. One entry per CDR3 protein results from TCRdb running MiXCR on the PCR reads. The sample lists about a million distinct CDR3 sequences, about 30% seen once, with roughly 27% in the top ten. Sequenced material: PBMCs, mostly from graft donor cells, taken 360 days after TCRalphabeta/CD19-depleted stem cell transplant. The receptors here all came from a boy younger than two who had a stem cell transplant for SCID, so the T cells may come from the graft donor.

V usage is TRBV20-1 and J usage is TRBJ2-7; tentative D call: TRBD1 (5 bases). V lost 1 base and J lost 0, with 16 bases in between. The CDR3 loop spans 16 amino acids. Germline-derived CDR1 and CDR2 are DFQATT and SNEGSKA (reference sequence). The CDR3 here is CSARGPTTASSYEQYF. DNA for the CDR3: TGCAGTGCTAGAGGCCCTACGACAGCTAGCTCCTACGAGCAGTACTTC.

This clonotype was picked up a small number of times. The J gene is TRBJ2-7, the V gene TRBV27; 13 bases agree with TRBD2. The CDR3 consists of 19 residues. Germline V gene lookup returns CDR1 MNHEY and CDR2 SMNVEV (reference sequence). The trim removed 5 bases at V and 7 bases at J, leaving 20 bases unmatched. CDR3 sequence reads: CASSTRTSGGRLSYWEQYF. CDR3 coding DNA: TGTGCCAGCAGTACCCGGACTAGCGGGGGCCGACTCTCCTACTGGGAGCAGTACTTC.

This chain links TRBV4-3 with TRBJ2-3; no definite D call. Germline loops: CDR1 LGHNA, CDR2 YSLEER. This CDR3 spans 15 amino acids. V was shortened by 3 bases and J by 5 bases, with 15 bases between the two germline ends. CDR3 nucleotides: TGCGCCAGCAGCCAGGGTATGGCCTCGAAAGATACGCAGTATTTT. Translating it yields CASSQGMASKDTQYF.

In DNA form, the CDR3 reads TGTGCCAGCAGTTTGAGCGGGGTGCACACCGGGGAGCTGTTTTTT. Translation: CASSLSGVHTGELFF. The chain has TRBV12-3 or TRBV12-4 and TRBJ2-2; TRBD2 agrees at 7 bases. The CDR3 has 15 residues. Trimming removed 3 bases from V and 3 bases from J; junction bases left unmatched: 4.

The rearrangement uses TRBV9 and TRBJ2-3; tentative D call: TRBD2 (5 bases). This CDR3 contains 15 residues. In germline, CDR1 is SGDLS, CDR2 YYNGEE. V shed 3 bases and J shed 3 bases, with 14 bases lying between them. This chain's CDR3 is CASSAREPHTDTQYF. The CDR3 coding sequence is TGTGCCAGCAGCGCCCGGGAACCTCATACAGATACGCAGTATTTT.

This rearrangement joins TRBV28 to TRBJ2-2; D is ambiguous. Deletions cut 4 bases from V and 0 bases from J, with 9 bases between. Germline V gene lookup returns CDR1 MDHEN and CDR2 SYDVKM. The CDR3 runs to 15 residues. The CDR3 nucleotides are TGTGCCAGCAGTTCCCCAACACCGAACACCGGGGAGCTGTTTTTT. Translating it yields CASSSPTPNTGELFF.

In this sample, this clonotype turned up a few times. V usage is TRBV6-1 and J usage is TRBJ2-3; TRBD1 matches 10 bases. V was clipped by 6 bases and J by 4 bases; unmatched bases: 4. The CDR3 is made up of 14 amino acids. Germline values: CDR1 MNHNS, CDR2 SASEGT. The CDR3 DNA follows: TGTGCCAGCAGACCGGGACAGGGGTCAGATACGCAGTATTTT. Amino acid sequence: CASRPGQGSDTQYF.

The rearrangement uses TRBV11-2 and TRBJ2-7, with TRBD1 matching over 7 bases. This CDR3 is 14 amino acids long. Germline V gives CDR1 SGHAT, CDR2 FQNNGV. V dropped 5 bases and J dropped 3; count of bases not matched to a gene: 7. CDR3: CASSHLQGLYEQYF. The DNA for the CDR3 is TGTGCCAGCAGCCACTTACAGGGGCTCTACGAGCAGTACTTC.

The V gene is TRBV5-1, the J gene TRBJ1-5; D unclear. The V gene's germline CDR1 is SGHRS and CDR2 YFSETQ. Trimming took off 0 bases at V and 7 bases at J, with 11 bases between the two ends. CDR3 length equals 14 residues. As DNA, the CDR3 is TGCGCCAGCAGCTTGGAGCCGGGTCGGCAGCCCCAGCATTTT. This sequence encodes CASSLEPGRQPQHF.

This clonotype was seen a single time. This chain connects TRBV7-2 to TRBJ1-2, with D unresolved. The CDR3 runs to 15 residues. Trimming stripped 7 bases from V and 4 bases from J, with 19 bases between. CDR1 SGHTA and CDR2 FQGNSA come from the germline V gene. The CDR3 bases are TGTGCCAGCACCCAAATGGGTTTTTACAGCTATGGCTACACCTTC. It codes for CASTQMGFYSYGYTF.

The chain combines TRBV12-3 or TRBV12-4 with TRBJ2-5; 8 bases agree with TRBD2. The CDR3 has 15 residues. Trimming at V came to 6 bases and at J to 7 bases, leaving 13 bases not matched to a gene. CDR3 amino acids: CASRDRGGATGTQYF. The DNA for the CDR3 is TGTGCCAGCAGGGATCGGGGGGGGGCTACGGGGACCCAGTACTTC.

This clonotype was seen only a few times. The V call is TRBV7-2, the J call TRBJ2-1; maybe TRBD1 (6 bases). This CDR3 has 13 amino acids. Germline V CDR1 and CDR2: SGHTA, FQGNSA. Trimming stripped 5 bases from V and 7 bases from J, with 12 bases between. The CDR3 reads CASSPPQGNEQFF. CDR3 nucleotide sequence: TGTGCCAGCAGCCCACCCCAGGGGAATGAGCAGTTCTTC.

In its sample, this clonotype was seen many times. V and J are TRBV7-9 and TRBJ1-3; D uncertain. V was pared by 3 bases and J by 10 bases, with 10 bases between. Germline-derived CDR1 and CDR2 are SEHNR and FQNEAQ (reference sequence). The CDR3 spans 12 residues. CDR3 DNA sequence: TGTGCCAGCAGCTTTACGGATGGGACCATATATTTT. This gives the protein CASSFTDGTIYF.

The J gene is TRBJ2-3, the V gene TRBV7-2; a weak D match, TRBD2 (6 bases). From germline, CDR1 is SGHTA and CDR2 FQGNSA. V was pared by 5 bases and J by 2 bases, with 11 bases between. The CDR3 is made up of 14 amino acids. CDR3 in amino acids: CASSRDWSTDTQYF. DNA for the CDR3: TGTGCCAGCAGCCGGGACTGGTCCACAGATACGCAGTATTTT.

This clonotype showed up just a few times. The chain uses TRBV20-1 and TRBJ2-7; TRBD1 agrees at 9 bases. V shed 0 bases, J shed 6 bases, and the junction held 6 bases outside the gene matches. The CDR3 loop spans 14 amino acids. Per the germline V gene, CDR1 is DFQATT and CDR2 is SNEGSKA (reference sequence). CDR3 in DNA: TGCAGTGCTAGAGATGGGGGACAGGGAAGCGAGCAGTACTTC. This codes for CSARDGGQGSEQYF.

This clonotype appeared a few times. The V gene is TRBV3-1, the J gene TRBJ1-3; the D is unclear. The V gene's germline CDR1 is LGHDT and CDR2 YNNKEL (reference sequence). The CDR3 sequence is 14 residues long. The germline V and J ends were trimmed by 4 bases and 0 bases, with 7 bases remaining between them. The CDR3 loop reads CASSRTHSGNTIYF. The CDR3 DNA is TGTGCCAGCAGCCGAACGCACTCTGGAAACACCATATATTTT.

The sample holds a few counts of this clonotype. V gene TRBV5-1 combines with J gene TRBJ2-3; 7 nucleotides agree with TRBD2. Germline V gives CDR1 SGHRS, CDR2 YFSETQ. Losses at the gene ends were 0 bases for V and 4 bases for J; bases not matched to a gene: 5. This CDR3 comprises 15 residues. The CDR3: CASSLAGGFADTQYF. CDR3 bases: TGCGCCAGCAGCTTGGCCGGGGGGTTTGCAGATACGCAGTATTTT.

V is TRBV7-7 and J is TRBJ2-5, with TRBD1 matching over 9 bases. CDR3 length: 16 residues. Unmatched junction bases numbered 9, after V lost 0 bases and J lost 7 bases. The germline CDR1 and CDR2 sequences are SSHAT and FNYEAQ (reference sequence). CDR3 protein: CASSLAVQGAFGTQYF. The CDR3 DNA reads as TGTGCCAGCAGCTTAGCGGTACAGGGGGCCTTCGGGACCCAGTACTTC.

A few counts support this clonotype. The genes are TRBV2 and TRBJ2-5, with D uncertain. The CDR3 consists of 12 residues. The germline V gene encodes CDR1 SNHLY and CDR2 FYNNEI. Trimming left V 6 bases short and J 0 bases short, with 5 bases between. CDR3 in DNA: TGTGCCAGCAGCGAGGACCAAGAGACCCAGTACTTC. Amino acid sequence: CASSEDQETQYF.

The chain joins TRBV5-1 to TRBJ2-5; perhaps TRBD1 as D (5 bases). This CDR3 has 15 amino acids. CDR1 is SGHRS, CDR2 YFSETQ, per germline. V lost 0 bases and J 4 bases, leaving 13 bases between the germline ends. In DNA form, the CDR3 reads TGCGCCAGCAGCTTGGGGCACCCTGGGGCAGAGACCCAGTACTTC. It specifies CASSLGHPGAETQYF.

The V call is TRBV19, the J call TRBJ2-7, with 7 positions matching TRBD1. This CDR3 spans 15 amino acids. The J segment lost 3 bases and the V segment lost 4 bases, leaving 9 bases of the junction unmatched. Germline-derived CDR1 and CDR2 are LNHDA and SQIVND (reference sequence). CDR3 coding DNA: TGTGCCAGTAGTAAATTGGGACAGCCTTTCTACGAGCAGTACTTC. Protein product: CASSKLGQPFYEQYF.

This clonotype was counted only a few times. The chain links TRBV12-3 or TRBV12-4 to TRBJ1-2; D uncertain. V was clipped by 6 bases and J by 4 bases, with 9 bases between them. CDR3 length: 12 residues. CDR3 bases: TGTGCCAGCAGCACTGGGCCCTATGGCTACACCTTC. Its translation is CASSTGPYGYTF.

This clonotype has a handful of counts. The chain uses TRBV9 and TRBJ2-3; D ambiguous. Per germline, CDR1 SGDLS and CDR2 YYNGEE. The CDR3 runs to 12 residues. V shed 2 bases and J shed 8 bases, with 9 bases lying between them. DNA of the CDR3: TGTGCCAGCAGCGTGGGGATCGGTACGCAGTATTTT. The encoded protein is CASSVGIGTQYF.

The chain carries TRBV20-1 and TRBJ1-1, with D possibly being TRBD1 (5 bases). V shed 5 bases and J shed 10 bases, with 14 bases lying between them. From germline, CDR1 is DFQATT and CDR2 SNEGSKA (reference sequence). The CDR3 is 11 residues long. The CDR3 reads CSAASGPLAFF. DNA of the CDR3: TGCAGTGCTGCCTCGGGGCCGCTAGCTTTCTTT.

The chain employs TRBV4-3 and TRBJ2-7, with 12 bases aligning to TRBD1. V shed 4 bases and J 5 bases; nucleotides not matched to a gene: 6. CDR3 size: 15 residues. The V gene's germline CDR1 is LGHNA and CDR2 YSLEER. The DNA of the CDR3 is TGCGCCAGCAGCCTAAGGGACAGGGGGCCAAACGAGCAGTACTTC. This sequence encodes CASSLRDRGPNEQYF.

The V gene is TRBV20-1, the J gene TRBJ2-7, with 10 bases matching TRBD1. V dropped 5 bases and J dropped 2; count of bases not matched to a gene: 6. This CDR3 region has 14 residues. CDR1 DFQATT and CDR2 SNEGSKA come from the germline V gene (reference sequence). CDR3: CSAPRQGATYEQYF. The CDR3 DNA is TGCAGTGCTCCTAGACAGGGGGCGACCTACGAGCAGTACTTC.

CDR3 sequence: CASSLGLGQIASDTQYF. As DNA, the CDR3 is TGTGCCAGCAGTTTAGGTCTGGGACAGATCGCCTCAGATACGCAGTATTTT. The V gene is TRBV12-3 or TRBV12-4, the J gene TRBJ2-3; 7 bases are a match to TRBD1. J lost 4 bases, V lost 1 base, and 11 bases had no gene match. The CDR3 is made up of 17 amino acids.

The rearrangement uses TRBV28 and TRBJ2-7; TRBD2 might be the D (5 bases). V was clipped by 8 bases and J by 3 bases, with 14 bases between them. Per the germline V gene, CDR1 is MDHEN and CDR2 is SYDVKM. The CDR3 length is 13 residues. Written as DNA, the CDR3 is TGTGCCAGCTCAGAGGCGGGTAGCTACGAGCAGTACTTC. It is translated as CASSEAGSYEQYF. The full variable domain, completed using reference TRBV28 and TRBJ2-7, is DVKVTQSSRYLVKRTGEKVFLECVQDMDHENMFWYRQDPGLGLRLIYFSYDVKMKEKGDIPEGYSVSREKKERFSLILESASTNQTSMYLCASSEAGSYEQYFGPGTRLTVT.